One sample yielded the 32 T cell receptor beta chains listed below, sequenced in a study of PD-1 blockade in mismatch repair-deficient tumors. The method was immunoSEQ multiplex PCR; TCRdb's version includes in-frame clones alone and lacks a portion of them. The table has under 150,000 clones, 85% to 90% seen once; the top ten hold roughly 13%. The source was peripheral blood, collected 44 weeks after starting pembrolizumab. These receptors were taken from an adult with mismatch repair-deficient cancer.

This sequence joins TRBV7-6 and TRBJ2-1, with 10 bases fitting TRBD2. Germline-derived CDR1 and CDR2 are SGHVS and FNYEAQ. The CDR3 is 19 residues long. V was pared by 2 bases and J by 2 bases, with 12 bases of the junction left unmatched. The CDR3 DNA is TGTGCCAGCAGCTTATATGGTGGACTAGCGGAGCGCCCCTACAATGAGCAGTTCTTC. Protein sequence: CASSLYGGLAERPYNEQFF.

The rearrangement uses TRBV7-8 and TRBJ2-1, with TRBD1 as a possible D gene (5 bases). The CDR3 has 13 amino acids. Germline lookup yields CDR1 SGHVS and CDR2 FQNEAQ. Trimming pared 3 bases from V and 4 bases from J, leaving 7 bases between. In DNA form, the CDR3 reads TGTGCCAGCAGCTTCCGGACATACAATGAGCAGTTCTTC. Residues: CASSFRTYNEQFF.

J is TRBJ2-7 and V is TRBV6-6, with TRBD1 identical over 8 bases. With 0 bases clipped from V and 9 bases from J, the junction kept 7 bases outside the gene matches. This CDR3 is 14 amino acids long. Germline V gene data show CDR1 as MNHNY and CDR2 as SVGAGI (reference sequence). The CDR3 loop is CASSYSGQGKVQYF. In nucleotides, the CDR3 is TGTGCCAGCAGTTACTCCGGACAGGGAAAGGTGCAGTACTTC.

The DNA for the CDR3 is TGTGCCAGCAGTTACCCCGGACAGGTTAGCTCTGGAAACACCATATATTTT. This translates into CASSYPGQVSSGNTIYF. The chain uses TRBV28 and TRBJ1-3, with TRBD1 matching 7 bases. The V and J ends lost 4 bases and 0 bases, in that order; junction bases with no gene match: 9. The germline V gene has CDR1 MDHEN and CDR2 SYDVKM. The CDR3 length is 17 residues. Full variable domain (outside the CDR3, taken from reference TRBV28 and TRBJ1-3): DVKVTQSSRYLVKRTGEKVFLECVQDMDHENMFWYRQDPGLGLRLIYFSYDVKMKEKGDIPEGYSVSREKKERFSLILESASTNQTSMYLCASSYPGQVSSGNTIYFGEGSWLTVV.

The chain recombines TRBV7-9 with TRBJ1-4; no definite D call. V lost 5 bases to trimming and J lost 8 bases, with 18 bases between them. The CDR3 length is 15 residues. In germline, CDR1 is SEHNR, CDR2 FQNEAQ (reference sequence). The chain's CDR3 is CASSPETPSGEKLFF. CDR3 nucleotide sequence: TGTGCCAGCAGCCCCGAGACCCCAAGCGGGGAAAAACTGTTTTTT.

This CDR3 is CSVESSFEQFF. CDR3 bases: TGCAGCGTTGAGTCCAGTTTTGAGCAGTTCTTC. The V call is TRBV29-1, the J call TRBJ2-1, with D hard to call. With 3 bases removed from V and 9 bases from J, the gap between germline ends came to 9 bases. This CDR3 comprises 11 residues. CDR1 is SQVTM, CDR2 ANQGSEA, per germline.

The chain combines TRBV11-2 with TRBJ2-7, with 7 bases lining up with TRBD1. In germline, CDR1 is SGHAT, CDR2 FQNNGV. The trim removed 6 bases at V and 5 bases at J, leaving 7 bases unmatched. The CDR3 is 13 residues long. CDR3 protein: CASRETGMDEQYF. The CDR3 DNA sequence: TGTGCCAGCAGAGAGACAGGGATGGACGAGCAGTACTTC.

The chain uses TRBV9 and TRBJ2-5; tentative D call: TRBD1 (5 bases). The V end was cut by 0 bases, the J end by 4 bases, with 7 bases between. This CDR3 region has 13 residues. Germline V gene lookup returns CDR1 SGDLS and CDR2 YYNGEE. This CDR3 reads CASSVGGTETQYF. The CDR3 bases are TGTGCCAGCAGCGTAGGGGGCACAGAGACCCAGTACTTC.

The chain carries TRBV7-2 and TRBJ2-7; D might be TRBD1 (5 bases). Trimming cost V 4 bases and J 4 bases, with 14 bases left between them. The CDR3 runs to 14 residues. Germline CDR1 reads SGHTA; CDR2 reads FQGNSA. CDR3 residues: CASSSTEDLYEQYF. The CDR3 bases are TGTGCCAGCAGCTCGACAGAGGATTTATACGAGCAGTACTTC.

The chain couples TRBV30 to TRBJ2-5; 8 bases map to TRBD2. In germline, CDR1 is GTSNPN, CDR2 SVGIG (reference sequence). This CDR3 has 16 amino acids. Unmatched junction bases numbered 9, after V lost 0 bases and J lost 3 bases. The chain's CDR3 is CAWSVVEREREETQYF. The CDR3 nucleotides are TGTGCCTGGAGTGTAGTCGAGCGGGAGAGGGAAGAGACCCAGTACTTC.

The chain combines TRBV10-2 with TRBJ1-2, with 10 bases that match TRBD1. Germline trimming cut 3 bases from V and 7 bases from J; bases unmatched to any gene: 11. CDR1 and CDR2 (germline): WSHSY, SAAADI. The CDR3 spans 16 residues. Written as DNA, the CDR3 is TGCGCCAGCAGTGACGACATTGGACAGGGGGGACTTGGCTACACCTTC. It yields the protein CASSDDIGQGGLGYTF.

The chain recombines TRBV2 with TRBJ2-1; 7 bases align to TRBD2. CDR1 is SNHLY and CDR2 is FYNNEI in the germline V gene. V shed 6 bases and J 0 bases; nucleotides not matched to a gene: 5. The CDR3 runs to 15 residues. CDR3 protein: CASSGTTISYNEQFF. The CDR3 coding sequence is TGTGCCAGCAGCGGGACTACTATCTCCTACAATGAGCAGTTCTTC.

The chain couples TRBV19 to TRBJ2-7; D may be TRBD1 or TRBD2 (5 bases each). The V end was cut by 5 bases, the J end by 4 bases, with 18 bases between. This CDR3 spans 15 amino acids. From germline, CDR1 is LNHDA and CDR2 SQIVND (reference sequence). CDR3 in DNA: TGTGCCAGTAGTTTTTCCGGGACGGCCGATTACGAGCAGTACTTC. As protein: CASSFSGTADYEQYF.

V gene TRBV11-2 combines with J gene TRBJ2-7; TRBD2 agrees at 7 bases. There are 15 residues in the CDR3. Germline lookup yields CDR1 SGHAT and CDR2 FQNNGV. The junction had 9 bases not matched to a gene; V was cut back by 2 bases and J by 5 bases. The CDR3 reads CASSLTWGGTNEQYF. As DNA, the CDR3 is TGTGCCAGCAGCTTAACCTGGGGGGGTACGAACGAGCAGTACTTC.

CDR3: CASSLTGAEPLHF. For the CDR3, the DNA is TGTGCCAGCAGCTTAACAGGGGCAGAACCCCTCCACTTT. The chain links TRBV13 to TRBJ1-6, with 7 bases matching TRBD1. Germline values: CDR1 PRHDT, CDR2 FYEKMQ (reference sequence). The CDR3 runs 13 residues. Germline trimming cut 2 bases from V and 12 bases from J; bases unmatched to any gene: 4.

This rearrangement joins TRBV29-1 to TRBJ2-3, with a tentative D call TRBD2 (6 bases). The CDR3 length is 15 residues. CDR1 is SQVTM, CDR2 ANQGSEA, per germline. V dropped 4 bases and J dropped 4 bases, with 18 bases sitting between them. The CDR3 DNA reads TGCAGCGTTGTTTGGGTCGGGAGCGGCCCAGATACGCAGTATTTT. Its protein product is CSVVWVGSGPDTQYF.

This chain uses TRBV30 with TRBJ2-6; unclear D gene. The CDR3 runs 14 residues. CDR1 is GTSNPN, CDR2 SVGIG, per germline (reference sequence). The V end lost 0 bases, the J end lost 1 base, and 4 bases lay between the germline ends. The CDR3 loop is CAWSVRSGANVLTF. The CDR3 DNA is TGTGCCTGGAGTGTACGGTCTGGGGCCAACGTCCTGACTTTC.

This chain joins TRBV29-1 and TRBJ1-2, with 8 bases lining up with TRBD1. V shed 5 bases and J 6 bases; nucleotides not matched to a gene: 17. In germline, CDR1 is SQVTM, CDR2 ANQGSEA. The CDR3 consists of 16 residues. The CDR3 region has the DNA TGCAGCGTTAGTGTAATAAGGACAGGGATTGGGGATGGCTACACCTTC. Residues: CSVSVIRTGIGDGYTF.

The rearrangement joins TRBV6-1 to TRBJ2-3, with D perhaps given as TRBD1 or TRBD2 (5 bases each). V dropped 8 bases and J dropped 2 bases, with 14 bases sitting between them. Germline V gives CDR1 MNHNS, CDR2 SASEGT. This CDR3 has 14 residues. Here the CDR3 DNA reads TGTGCCAGCGGTTGGGACGGATACACAGATACGCAGTATTTT. Translation gives CASGWDGYTDTQYF.

The rearrangement uses TRBV5-1 and TRBJ2-7; TRBD1 might be the D (6 bases). Germline V gene sequence: CDR1 SGHRS, CDR2 YFSETQ. V lost 4 bases and J 7 bases, leaving 45 bases between the germline ends. The CDR3 loop spans 23 amino acids. The CDR3 here is CASSLPPTGTQSKARFFRREQYF. CDR3 DNA: TGCGCCAGCAGCCTTCCCCCCACAGGGACACAATCAAAAGCCCGCTTTTTTCGGCGGGAGCAGTACTTC.

V usage is TRBV4-3 and J usage is TRBJ1-1, with D tentatively TRBD1 (6 bases). Germline CDR1 reads LGHNA; CDR2 reads YSLEER. The CDR3 extends over 15 amino acids. V was pared by 2 bases and J by 1 base, with 11 bases between. The CDR3 DNA reads TGCGCCAGCAGCCAATCCTGGACAGAGAACACTGAAGCTTTCTTT. Protein product: CASSQSWTENTEAFF.

The chain employs TRBV5-4 and TRBJ2-7; weak D call: TRBD2 (6 bases). Looked up from germline, CDR1 is SGHNT and CDR2 is YYREEE (reference sequence). The CDR3 has 15 residues. Trimming removed 1 base from V and 3 bases from J, with 14 bases in between. CDR3 DNA: TGTGCCAGCAGCTTGACGGGAGCCGGTTTCTACGAGCAGTACTTC. It translates to CASSLTGAGFYEQYF.

This chain connects TRBV7-8 to TRBJ2-2; either TRBD1 or TRBD2 may supply D (5 bases each). Between the trimmed V and J ends, which lost 2 bases and 0 bases, there was a span of 16 bases. This CDR3 is 18 amino acids long. CDR1 is SGHVS, CDR2 FQNEAQ, per germline. CDR3 sequence (DNA): TGTGCCAGCAGCTTATTTCCGGGAACAGGATCGAACACCGGGGAGCTGTTTTTT. It is translated as CASSLFPGTGSNTGELFF.

The J gene is TRBJ2-2, the V gene TRBV11-2; 8 bases map to TRBD1. This CDR3 comprises 16 residues. V dropped 6 bases and J dropped 7; count of bases not matched to a gene: 13. From germline, CDR1 is SGHAT and CDR2 FQNNGV. CDR3 protein: CASRAIRGLLSGELFF. CDR3 bases: TGTGCCAGCAGAGCGATCAGGGGGCTGTTGAGCGGGGAGCTGTTTTTT.

This rearrangement joins TRBV27 to TRBJ2-7; D is possibly TRBD1 (6 bases). This CDR3 has 15 amino acids. V gave up 6 bases and J gave up 2 bases, with 17 bases separating them. Germline V gene data show CDR1 as MNHEY and CDR2 as SMNVEV (reference sequence). CDR3 in DNA: TGTGCCAGCAGAAGAGATTGGACAGAGCCCTACGAGCAGTACTTC. Encoded protein: CASRRDWTEPYEQYF.

The genes are TRBV15 and TRBJ2-1; D gene uncertain. The CDR3 length is 15 residues. Per the germline V gene, CDR1 is LNHNV and CDR2 is YYDKDF (reference sequence). V lost 0 bases and J lost 9, with 15 bases in between. CDR3 residues: CATSRDRLPTGEQFF. For the CDR3, the DNA is TGTGCCACCAGCAGAGACAGGCTGCCTACGGGTGAGCAGTTCTTC.

The rearrangement uses TRBV28 and TRBJ2-7; 8 nucleotides match TRBD1. V lost 1 base to trimming and J lost 2 bases; unmatched junction nucleotides: 4. Looked up from germline, CDR1 is MDHEN and CDR2 is SYDVKM. The CDR3 is 15 amino acids. The DNA of the CDR3 is TGTGCCAGCAGTTTATTGGACAGGGCAACCTACGAGCAGTACTTC. It specifies CASSLLDRATYEQYF.

V usage is TRBV27 and J usage is TRBJ2-7; 11 bases align to TRBD2. The CDR3 totals 17 residues. The trim removed 8 bases at V and 5 bases at J, leaving 17 bases unmatched. Germline-derived CDR1 and CDR2 are MNHEY and SMNVEV (reference sequence). The CDR3 DNA reads as TGTGCCAGCTCCCACAGAACACTAGCGGGAGTTTCGGACGAGCAGTACTTC. Amino acids: CASSHRTLAGVSDEQYF.

The V gene is TRBV11-3, the J gene TRBJ2-7; 12 bases agree with TRBD1. The J segment lost 2 bases and the V segment lost 5 bases, leaving 10 bases of the junction unmatched. The CDR3 spans 17 residues. Germline-derived CDR1 and CDR2 are SGHNT and YENEEA. CDR3 sequence reads: CASSPGTGGAGTYEQYF. CDR3 nucleotide sequence: TGTGCCAGCAGCCCGGGGACAGGGGGCGCAGGAACCTACGAGCAGTACTTC.

In its sample, this clone was seen a few times. The rearrangement uses TRBV2 and TRBJ2-6, with TRBD1 as a possible D gene (5 bases). V was clipped by 6 bases and J by 0 bases, with 18 bases between them. The length of the CDR3 is 18 residues. CDR1 is SNHLY, CDR2 FYNNEI, per germline. CDR3 coding DNA: TGTGCCAGCAGGGCGACAGACCGCCCCCCCTCTGGGGCCAACGTCCTGACTTTC. Protein: CASRATDRPPSGANVLTF.

V usage is TRBV5-4 and J usage is TRBJ1-2; D ambiguous. Germline V gives CDR1 SGHNT, CDR2 YYREEE (reference sequence). V lost 0 bases to trimming and J lost 4 bases, with 4 bases between them. The CDR3 has 12 amino acids. The CDR3: CASSLGTYGYTF. The CDR3 bases are TGTGCCAGCAGCTTGGGGACCTATGGCTACACCTTC.

As for this clone: The same CDR3 can be traced to other DNA sequences in this sample. The CDR3 DNA sequence: TGTGCCAGCAGCTTGGGGGGGAGCAATCAGCCCCAGCATTTT. Translated: CASSLGGSNQPQHF. The rearrangement joins TRBV13 to TRBJ1-5; possibly TRBD1 for D (5 bases). Trimming shortened V by 3 bases and J by 1 base, and 7 bases separated the two germline ends. CDR1 is PRHDT and CDR2 is FYEKMQ in the germline V gene (reference sequence). The CDR3 is 14 amino acids.